This is a list of T cell receptor beta chains from one sample in a study of CD8 T cells in ankylosing spondylitis. TCRdb passed the 5' RACE reads through MiXCR, listing each CDR3 protein once. The sample carries 300,000 to 350,000 distinct CDR3 sequences, about 20% recorded once. The sample taken for sequencing was blood, either unsorted or a sorted T cell fraction (not recorded which). All receptors derive from a female donor with ankylosing spondylitis or in good health (not recorded which). CDR3s include the opening cysteine and the closing phenylalanine or tryptophan. A D gene is named only where the DNA matches it firmly. Part of the rows lack a size; the others show once, few, many or a class for expanded clones.

CDR3 length	clone size	D gene	J gene	V gene	CDR3 protein	CDR3 DNA
13	-	-	TRBJ1-1	TRBV29-1	CSFSRGGDTEAFF	TGCAGCTTTTCCCGGGGCGGGGACACTGAAGCTTTCTTT
14	-	-	TRBJ2-5	TRBV7-9	CASSYQGARETQYF	TGTGCCAGCAGCTACCAAGGGGCGAGAGAGACCCAGTACTTC
14	-	-	TRBJ2-7	TRBV6-1	CASSGGTPWDEQYF	TGTGCCAGCAGTGGCGGGACCCCGTGGGACGAGCAGTACTTC
15	-	-	TRBJ1-4	TRBV6-4	CASSATGSANEKLFF	TGTGCCAGCAGTGCCACCGGCAGTGCCAATGAAAAACTGTTTTTT
16	-	TRBD2	TRBJ2-3	TRBV5-5	CASSLAGRAKSDTQYF	TGTGCCAGCAGCTTGGCGGGGAGGGCAAAGTCGGATACGCAGTATTTT
13	few	TRBD1	TRBJ2-7	TRBV10-3	CAIKPAGGDEQYF	TGTGCCATCAAACCCGCAGGGGGAGACGAGCAGTACTTC
13	many	-	TRBJ1-5	TRBV20-1	CSALQGINQPQHF	TGCAGTGCTCTACAGGGAATCAATCAGCCCCAGCATTTT
13	-	-	TRBJ2-1	TRBV12-3/TRBV12-4	CASRDQGGNEQFF	TGTGCCAGCAGGGATCAGGGGGGCAATGAGCAGTTCTTC
13	-	-	TRBJ2-7	TRBV6-1	CASRKASVDEQYF	TGTGCCAGCAGAAAAGCTAGCGTGGACGAGCAGTACTTC
14	many	-	TRBJ2-7	TRBV20-1	CSARGTLGNYEQYF	TGCAGTGCTAGAGGGACACTCGGAAACTACGAGCAGTACTTC
14	few	-	TRBJ2-7	TRBV5-1	CASTLELGAYEQYF	TGCGCCAGCACTCTTGAACTAGGGGCCTACGAGCAGTACTTC
14	-	-	TRBJ2-3	TRBV7-2	CASSPRTLPRTQYF	TGTGCCAGCAGCCCACGGACCCTACCTAGGACGCAGTATTTT
17	-	TRBD2	TRBJ2-2	TRBV6-1	CASSLLREGPRPGELFF	TGTGCCAGCAGCCTCCTTAGGGAGGGGCCTCGCCCCGGGGAGCTGTTTTTT
15	-	TRBD2	TRBJ2-7	TRBV29-1	CSVEGVLAGGDEQYF	TGCAGCGTTGAAGGGGTACTAGCGGGAGGGGACGAGCAGTACTTC
15	few	TRBD1	TRBJ1-1	TRBV4-3	CASSHRTDRGAEAFF	TGCGCCAGCAGCCACCGAACGGACAGGGGAGCTGAAGCTTTCTTT
13	many	-	TRBJ1-2	TRBV12-3/TRBV12-4	CASSVTAPAGYTF	TGTGCCAGCAGCGTGACAGCCCCAGCTGGCTACACCTTC
16	few	-	TRBJ2-7	TRBV12-3/TRBV12-4	CASSALGGDGKYEQYF	TGTGCCAGCAGTGCCTTAGGGGGGGACGGGAAATACGAGCAGTACTTC
14	few	-	TRBJ2-1	TRBV7-2	CASSLQSGYNEQFF	TGTGCCAGCAGCTTACAAAGCGGGTACAATGAGCAGTTCTTC
12	-	-	TRBJ1-2	TRBV20-1	CSASVTEPGYTF	TGCAGTGCTAGCGTGACAGAGCCGGGCTACACCTTC
14	once	TRBD2	TRBJ2-7	TRBV11-2	CASSPGLAGEVQYF	TGTGCCAGCAGCCCCGGACTAGCGGGAGAGGTGCAGTACTTC
14	-	-	TRBJ2-2	TRBV10-3	CAISSADYTGELFF	TGTGCCATCAGTAGCGCAGACTACACCGGGGAGCTGTTTTTT
19	once	TRBD2	TRBJ2-1	TRBV2	CASCPRTESLTSGYNEQFF	TGTGCCAGCTGTCCCCGGACCGAATCCCTTACTAGCGGGTACAATGAGCAGTTCTTC
13	-	-	TRBJ2-7	TRBV6-1	CASDDRDPYEQYF	TGTGCCAGCGATGACCGGGATCCCTACGAGCAGTACTTC
15	-	TRBD1	TRBJ1-6	TRBV5-1	CASSLGTGGYSPLHF	TGCGCCAGCAGCTTGGGCACAGGGGGCTATTCACCCCTCCACTTT
13	-	-	TRBJ2-5	TRBV11-3	CASSLRNGGTQYF	TGTGCCAGCAGCTTACGGAACGGGGGGACCCAGTACTTC
9	few	-	TRBJ1-5	TRBV20-1	CSAGLPQHF	TGCAGTGCCGGATTACCCCAGCATTTT
17	many	TRBD2	TRBJ2-6	TRBV6-1	CASSRLAGGPGANVLTF	TGTGCCAGCAGTAGACTAGCGGGAGGCCCAGGGGCCAACGTCCTGACTTTC
15	-	-	TRBJ2-6	TRBV29-1	CSAGGGVSGANVLTF	TGCAGCGCTGGAGGGGGGGTATCTGGGGCCAACGTCCTGACTTTC
13	-	TRBD1	TRBJ2-7	TRBV5-1	CASSLAGGFGQYF	TGCGCCAGCAGCTTGGCAGGGGGCTTTGGGCAGTACTTC
14	few	-	TRBJ2-3	TRBV6-5	CASSYGHLPDTQYF	TGTGCCAGCAGTTATGGGCATTTACCTGATACGCAGTATTTT
17	-	-	TRBJ2-3	TRBV12-3/TRBV12-4	CASSSAPRGGLADTQYF	TGTGCCAGCAGTTCCGCCCCCAGGGGTGGACTGGCTGATACGCAGTATTTT
13	few	TRBD1	TRBJ1-1	TRBV18	CASSQTGGSEAFF	TGTGCCAGCTCTCAAACAGGGGGGAGTGAAGCTTTCTTT
14	few	-	TRBJ1-1	TRBV19	CASSISPIRTEAFF	TGTGCCAGTAGTATCTCTCCGATTCGTACTGAAGCTTTCTTT
14	-	-	TRBJ2-1	TRBV4-3	CASSGNLAGHEQFF	TGCGCCAGCAGCGGGAACTTGGCCGGCCATGAGCAGTTCTTC
14	-	-	TRBJ2-5	TRBV29-1	CSVGWTGRVETQYF	TGCAGCGTTGGGTGGACAGGGAGGGTAGAGACCCAGTACTTC
19	-	-	TRBJ2-6	TRBV4-3	CASSQENSLPISGANVLTF	TGCGCCAGCAGCCAAGAAAACAGCCTCCCGATCTCTGGGGCCAACGTCCTGACTTTC
15	-	TRBD2	TRBJ2-5	TRBV7-6	CASSSESSGGETQYF	TGTGCCAGCAGCTCTGAGTCCAGCGGGGGAGAGACCCAGTACTTC
16	few	TRBD2	TRBJ2-2	TRBV12-3/TRBV12-4	CATQTAGVGVSGELFF	TGTGCCACCCAAACAGCGGGAGTCGGCGTATCCGGGGAGCTGTTTTTT
14	-	-	TRBJ2-1	TRBV20-1	CSARYGSSYNEQFF	TGCAGTGCTAGGTACGGGAGCTCCTACAATGAGCAGTTCTTC
16	few	TRBD2	TRBJ2-3	TRBV20-1	CSARDPLAGRTDTQYF	TGCAGTGCTAGAGACCCTCTAGCGGGTCGTACAGATACGCAGTATTTT
13	-	-	TRBJ1-1	TRBV19	CASRSRGNTEAFF	TGTGCCAGTAGAAGCAGGGGGAACACTGAAGCTTTCTTT
15	-	-	TRBJ2-4	TRBV5-1	CASSLGVTVKNIQYF	TGCGCCAGCAGCTTGGGGGTGACTGTCAAAAACATTCAGTACTTC
12	-	-	TRBJ1-1	TRBV20-1	CSADRLDTEAFF	TGCAGTGCTGACAGGTTGGACACTGAAGCTTTCTTT
15	few	TRBD1	TRBJ2-3	TRBV20-1	CSARDLQGARDTQYF	TGCAGTGCTAGAGATCTACAGGGGGCAAGAGATACGCAGTATTTT
12	-	-	TRBJ2-2	TRBV20-1	CSASGRTGELFF	TGCAGTGCCTCAGGGAGGACCGGGGAGCTGTTTTTT
20	-	-	TRBJ2-6	TRBV14	CASSHLLKGLTSAGANVLTF	TGTGCCAGCAGCCATCTACTAAAAGGGCTTACCTCCGCTGGGGCCAACGTCCTGACTTTC
13	once	-	TRBJ2-7	TRBV28	CASRGGGSREQYF	TGTGCCAGCCGGGGAGGGGGATCGAGGGAGCAGTACTTC
15	once	-	TRBJ2-1	TRBV7-6	CASSALRAGDNEQFF	TGTGCCAGCAGCGCTCTGCGGGCTGGGGACAATGAGCAGTTCTTC
13	few	-	TRBJ1-2	TRBV20-1	CSASLQGNYGYTF	TGCAGTGCTAGTCTGCAGGGGAACTATGGCTACACCTTC
14	many	-	TRBJ1-1	TRBV12-3/TRBV12-4	CASRQDLGGRKAFF	TGTGCCAGCAGACAAGATCTAGGGGGACGGAAAGCTTTCTTT
13	-	-	TRBJ1-2	TRBV28	CASSLRAPMRGTF	TGTGCCAGCAGTTTACGAGCCCCGATGAGGGGCACCTTC
14	few	-	TRBJ2-3	TRBV5-1	CASIPDRSTDTQYF	TGCGCCAGCATCCCAGACAGAAGCACAGATACGCAGTATTTT
13	-	-	TRBJ2-7	TRBV5-6	CARSLGVSDEQYF	TGTGCCAGGAGCTTGGGGGTCAGCGATGAGCAGTACTTC
16	-	-	TRBJ2-5	TRBV7-9	CASSILGPRAGETQYF	TGTGCCAGCAGCATACTCGGACCCAGAGCAGGGGAGACCCAGTACTTC
13	-	-	TRBJ2-7	TRBV7-2	CASSSYNFYEQYF	TGTGCCAGCAGCTCGTATAACTTCTACGAGCAGTACTTC